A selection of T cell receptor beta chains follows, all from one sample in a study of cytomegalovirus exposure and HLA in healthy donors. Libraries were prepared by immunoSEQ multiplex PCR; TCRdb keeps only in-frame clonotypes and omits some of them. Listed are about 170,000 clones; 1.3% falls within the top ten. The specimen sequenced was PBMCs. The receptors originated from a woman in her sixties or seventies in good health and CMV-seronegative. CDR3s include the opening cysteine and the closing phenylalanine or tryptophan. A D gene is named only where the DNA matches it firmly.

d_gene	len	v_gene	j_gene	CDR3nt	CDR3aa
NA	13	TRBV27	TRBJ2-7	TGTGCCAGCAGTCAAGTAGGGCGGGGCGAGCAGTACTTC	CASSQVGRGEQYF
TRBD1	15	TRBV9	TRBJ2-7	TGTGCCAGCAGCGTAGGGGGACAGGGGGCCTACGAGCAGTACTTC	CASSVGGQGAYEQYF
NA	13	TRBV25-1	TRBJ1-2	TGTGCCAGCAGTGAAAGCGGATTCTATGGCTACACCTTC	CASSESGFYGYTF
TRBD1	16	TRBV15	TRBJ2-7	TGTGCCACCAGCAAATGGGACAGGTGGATACCCTACGAGCAGTACTTC	CATSKWDRWIPYEQYF
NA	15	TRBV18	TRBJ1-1	TGTGCCAGCTCACCTTCCGGACAGTTGAACACTGAAGCTTTCTTT	CASSPSGQLNTEAFF
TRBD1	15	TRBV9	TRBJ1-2	TGTGCCAGCAGCGACGGGGACAGGGGGGCTGTCGGCTACACCTTC	CASSDGDRGAVGYTF
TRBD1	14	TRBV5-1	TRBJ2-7	TGCGCCAGCAGCCCGGGGACAGGGGACTACGAGCAGTACTTC	CASSPGTGDYEQYF
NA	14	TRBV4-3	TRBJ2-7	TGCGCCAGCAGCCAAGATGGTGAGAGCTACGAGCAGTACTTC	CASSQDGESYEQYF
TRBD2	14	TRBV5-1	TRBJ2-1	TGCGCCAGCAGCATTCTAGCGGCCTACAATGAGCAGTTCTTC	CASSILAAYNEQFF
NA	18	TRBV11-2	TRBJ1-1	TGTGCCAGCAGCTTAGGACTCCGGGGGGCGGTACGGAACACTGAAGCTTTCTTT	CASSLGLRGAVRNTEAFF
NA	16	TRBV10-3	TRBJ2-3	TGTGCCATCAGCGCCTCCTCGGCGGCTTTTCGTGATACGCAGTATTTT	CAISASSAAFRDTQYF
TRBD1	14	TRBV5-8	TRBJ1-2	TGTGCCAGCAGCTTGGGACAGGGGGCGGCTGGCTACACCTTC	CASSLGQGAAGYTF
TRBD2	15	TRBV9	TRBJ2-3	TGTGCCAGCAGCGTAGACCAGCGGGAGACAGATACGCAGTATTTT	CASSVDQRETDTQYF
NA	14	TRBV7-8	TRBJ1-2	TGTGCCAGCAGCTTACGCAGGGGCCACGATGGCTACACCTTC	CASSLRRGHDGYTF
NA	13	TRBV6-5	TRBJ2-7	TGTGCCAGCAGTTACGCTCGGGACTACGAGCAGTACTTC	CASSYARDYEQYF
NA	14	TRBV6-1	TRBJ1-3	TGTGCCAGCACACTATCTATCTCTGGAAACACCATATATTTT	CASTLSISGNTIYF